This T cell receptor (beta chain) was sequenced during a study of T cell responses to AZD1222 COVID-19 vaccine. Germline V gene data show CDR1 as SGDLS and CDR2 as YYNGEE. The V gene lost 4 bases and the J gene lost 1 base, with 11 bases spanning the gap. The CDR3 spans 15 residues. The assay was immunoSEQ multiplex PCR, and TCRdb's table has in-frame clones only and misses some. The sample has about 83,000 clones; roughly 88% are singletons. The TCR originated in an adult in good health. The chain combines TRBV9 with TRBJ2-2; no reliable D call. The input for sequencing was peripheral blood, taken on day 0 of MenACWY control vaccination. The CDR3 DNA follows: TGTGCCAGCAGCCCCTGGCAGAGGAACACCGGGGAGCTGTTTTTT. Encoded protein: CASSPWQRNTGELFF.